A selection of T cell receptor beta chains follows, all from one sample in a study of T cell changes during pregnancy in multiple sclerosis. The repertoire was sequenced with immunoSEQ multiplex PCR; TCRdb's copy has only in-frame clones and lacks some. The top ten hold around 5% of the sample, which has just under 20,000 clones, roughly 88% seen once. The sequencing used CD8+ T cells from peripheral blood mononuclear cells, collected in the third trimester of pregnancy. The receptor source for this set is a female donor in good health, enrolled as a control in a pregnancy study. CDR3s include the opening cysteine and the closing phenylalanine or tryptophan. The order of the fields is J gene, D gene, clone size, V gene, CDR3 DNA, CDR3 protein. D genes are given only for firm matches. Part of the rows lack a size; the others show once, few, many or a class for expanded clones.

j_gene: TRBJ1-2; d_gene: NA; abundance: NA; v_gene: TRBV19; CDR3nt: TGTGCCAGTAGCCCAGCGGGGGCGCATGGCTACACCTTC; CDR3aa: CASSPAGAHGYTF
j_gene: TRBJ1-2; d_gene: TRBD1; abundance: NA; v_gene: TRBV28; CDR3nt: TGTGCCAGCAGTTCACCTGAGGGGGGCAGGGGGTGGGAGGGCTACACCTTC; CDR3aa: CASSSPEGGRGWEGYTF
j_gene: TRBJ2-1; d_gene: NA; abundance: NA; v_gene: TRBV7-9; CDR3nt: TGTGCCAGCAGTTTGGGAGGTGAGCAGTTCTTC; CDR3aa: CASSLGGEQFF
j_gene: TRBJ2-7; d_gene: NA; abundance: NA; v_gene: TRBV29-1; CDR3nt: TGCAGCGTTTCTCAGGGTTCCCCCTACGAGCAGTACTTC; CDR3aa: CSVSQGSPYEQYF
j_gene: TRBJ1-6; d_gene: NA; abundance: NA; v_gene: TRBV6-4; CDR3nt: TGTGCCAGCAGTGAAGGTTCAGGGATTAATTCACCCCTCCACTTT; CDR3aa: CASSEGSGINSPLHF
j_gene: TRBJ2-2; d_gene: NA; abundance: NA; v_gene: TRBV19; CDR3nt: TGTGCCAGTAGTATGTTCGGGGACACCGGGGAGCTGTTTTTT; CDR3aa: CASSMFGDTGELFF
j_gene: TRBJ1-1; d_gene: TRBD1; abundance: once; v_gene: TRBV7-3; CDR3nt: TGTGCCAGCAGCTTTGCGGGACAGGACACTGAAGCTTTCTTT; CDR3aa: CASSFAGQDTEAFF
j_gene: TRBJ1-2; d_gene: NA; abundance: NA; v_gene: TRBV28; CDR3nt: TGTGCCAGCAGTTTGGGAGGGGACTATGGCTACACCTTC; CDR3aa: CASSLGGDYGYTF
j_gene: TRBJ2-1; d_gene: TRBD1; abundance: NA; v_gene: TRBV4-3; CDR3nt: TGCGCCAGCAGCCAAGGACAGGGGGGGTACAATGAGCAGTTCTTC; CDR3aa: CASSQGQGGYNEQFF
j_gene: TRBJ1-5; d_gene: TRBD1; abundance: NA; v_gene: TRBV28; CDR3nt: TGTGCCAGCAGTCAAACTGGGACAGGGTACAATCAGCCCCAGCATTTT; CDR3aa: CASSQTGTGYNQPQHF
j_gene: TRBJ2-5; d_gene: TRBD2; abundance: NA; v_gene: TRBV4-3; CDR3nt: TGCGCCAGCAGCCGCCGACTAGCGGGGGTGAGGGAGACCCAGTACTTC; CDR3aa: CASSRRLAGVRETQYF
j_gene: TRBJ1-5; d_gene: NA; abundance: NA; v_gene: TRBV9; CDR3nt: TGTGCCAGCAGCCCCTCAGGAGGGTCGGGCCAGCCCCAGCATTTT; CDR3aa: CASSPSGGSGQPQHF
j_gene: TRBJ2-7; d_gene: NA; abundance: NA; v_gene: TRBV27; CDR3nt: TGTGCCAGCAGCAGTAGGACAGACGAGCAGTACTTC; CDR3aa: CASSSRTDEQYF
j_gene: TRBJ1-6; d_gene: NA; abundance: NA; v_gene: TRBV28; CDR3nt: TGTGCCAGCAGCCTCGTTGGTCAGGGCGGTTCACCCCTCCACTTT; CDR3aa: CASSLVGQGGSPLHF
j_gene: TRBJ1-4; d_gene: NA; abundance: NA; v_gene: TRBV9; CDR3nt: TGTGCCAGCAGCGCCCCGGGATTTAATGAAAAACTGTTTTTT; CDR3aa: CASSAPGFNEKLFF
j_gene: TRBJ2-1; d_gene: TRBD2; abundance: NA; v_gene: TRBV4-3; CDR3nt: TGCGCCAGCAGCCAAGAATTCGGCGGGGGGGCGAATGAGCAGTTCTTC; CDR3aa: CASSQEFGGGANEQFF
j_gene: TRBJ1-1; d_gene: NA; abundance: NA; v_gene: TRBV4-3; CDR3nt: TGCGCCAGCAGCCAAGATCCAGGGGTTCTGTACACTGAAGCTTTCTTT; CDR3aa: CASSQDPGVLYTEAFF
j_gene: TRBJ2-2; d_gene: NA; abundance: NA; v_gene: TRBV5-8; CDR3nt: TGTGCCAGCAGTCCGGAGCGGGTTAGCACCGGGGAGCTGTTTTTT; CDR3aa: CASSPERVSTGELFF
j_gene: TRBJ1-4; d_gene: NA; abundance: NA; v_gene: TRBV7-8; CDR3nt: TGTGCCAGCAGCCAACAGGGCGGCGGTGAAAAACTGTTTTTT; CDR3aa: CASSQQGGGEKLFF
j_gene: TRBJ2-5; d_gene: NA; abundance: NA; v_gene: TRBV6-6; CDR3nt: TGTGCCAGCGAGGGCGGGGTACGAGAGACCCAGTACTTC; CDR3aa: CASEGGVRETQYF
j_gene: TRBJ2-7; d_gene: TRBD1; abundance: NA; v_gene: TRBV6-5; CDR3nt: TGTGCCAGCAAGGACAGGGGGCCTGACGAGCAGTACTTC; CDR3aa: CASKDRGPDEQYF
j_gene: TRBJ2-7; d_gene: TRBD1; abundance: few; v_gene: TRBV30; CDR3nt: TGTGCCTGGAGTGTGCAACCGGGACAGGGGGCCTACGAGCAGTACTTC; CDR3aa: CAWSVQPGQGAYEQYF
j_gene: TRBJ2-3; d_gene: NA; abundance: NA; v_gene: TRBV15; CDR3nt: TGTGCCACCAGCAGAGATCGAACAGGGCCCATGGGCACAGATACGCAGTATTTT; CDR3aa: CATSRDRTGPMGTDTQYF
j_gene: TRBJ1-5; d_gene: NA; abundance: NA; v_gene: TRBV19; CDR3nt: TGTGCCAGTATAGCCGAAGAGAGTGTGGCCTATCAGCCCCAGCATTTT; CDR3aa: CASIAEESVAYQPQHF
j_gene: TRBJ2-1; d_gene: TRBD2; abundance: NA; v_gene: TRBV5-1; CDR3nt: TGCGCCAGCACATGGATGAGCGGGGGGGTCTACAATGAGCAGTTCTTC; CDR3aa: CASTWMSGGVYNEQFF
j_gene: TRBJ1-2; d_gene: NA; abundance: NA; v_gene: TRBV9; CDR3nt: TGTGCCAGCAGCGACAGGGTCTTC; CDR3aa: CASSDRVF
j_gene: TRBJ1-1; d_gene: NA; abundance: NA; v_gene: TRBV4-1; CDR3nt: TGCGCCAGCAGCCAAGGTCCAGGGCTCGACACTGAAGCTTTCTTT; CDR3aa: CASSQGPGLDTEAFF
j_gene: TRBJ2-1; d_gene: TRBD2; abundance: NA; v_gene: TRBV7-8; CDR3nt: TGTGCCAGCAGCTCGAGCGGGGGGGTCCGCGAGCAGTTCTTC; CDR3aa: CASSSSGGVREQFF
j_gene: TRBJ2-1; d_gene: TRBD2; abundance: NA; v_gene: TRBV15; CDR3nt: TGTGCCACCAGCGCGCTCGGGGGGACCGGCGGCAATGAGCAGTTCTTC; CDR3aa: CATSALGGTGGNEQFF
j_gene: TRBJ2-2; d_gene: TRBD1; abundance: once; v_gene: TRBV6-4; CDR3nt: TGTGCCAGCAAAGAGGGACAGGATACCACCGGGGAGCCGTTTTTT; CDR3aa: CASKEGQDTTGEPFF
j_gene: TRBJ2-7; d_gene: NA; abundance: NA; v_gene: TRBV10-2; CDR3nt: TGCGCCACCTCGCTCAACAGGGCCTCCTACGAGCAGTACTTC; CDR3aa: CATSLNRASYEQYF
j_gene: TRBJ2-7; d_gene: NA; abundance: NA; v_gene: TRBV9; CDR3nt: TGTGCCAGCAGCGTAGGTACAGTCTCCTACGAGCAGTACTTC; CDR3aa: CASSVGTVSYEQYF
j_gene: TRBJ1-2; d_gene: NA; abundance: NA; v_gene: TRBV28; CDR3nt: TGTGCCAGCACCCACCACATCGGAACAGGGTGGTCTAACTATGGCTACACCTTC; CDR3aa: CASTHHIGTGWSNYGYTF
j_gene: TRBJ1-1; d_gene: NA; abundance: NA; v_gene: TRBV30; CDR3nt: TGTGCCTGGAGTTTAACAGGGACCACTGAAGCTTTCTTT; CDR3aa: CAWSLTGTTEAFF
j_gene: TRBJ1-1; d_gene: NA; abundance: NA; v_gene: TRBV5-6; CDR3nt: TGTGCCAGCAGCCTTATTACAGGACCCAATGAAGCTTTCTTT; CDR3aa: CASSLITGPNEAFF
j_gene: TRBJ1-3; d_gene: NA; abundance: NA; v_gene: TRBV4-3; CDR3nt: TGCGCCAGCAGCCGCATCCTGGGGCCAAACTCTGGAAACACCATATATTTT; CDR3aa: CASSRILGPNSGNTIYF
j_gene: TRBJ2-1; d_gene: TRBD2; abundance: NA; v_gene: TRBV7-9; CDR3nt: TGTGCCAGCAGCTTAGGGACTAGCGGGCCCAATGAGCAGTTCTTC; CDR3aa: CASSLGTSGPNEQFF
j_gene: TRBJ2-1; d_gene: TRBD2; abundance: NA; v_gene: TRBV6-1; CDR3nt: TGTGCCACCGTAGCGGGGGGGCTGAATGAGCAGTTCTTC; CDR3aa: CATVAGGLNEQFF
j_gene: TRBJ1-2; d_gene: NA; abundance: once; v_gene: TRBV2; CDR3nt: TGTGCCAGCAGTGATGGCATCCCGAACTATGGCTACACCTTC; CDR3aa: CASSDGIPNYGYTF
j_gene: TRBJ1-1; d_gene: NA; abundance: once; v_gene: TRBV4-2; CDR3nt: TGTGCCAGCAGCCAAGAGCTTCAGGGAGGGGTTACTGAAGCTTTCTTT; CDR3aa: CASSQELQGGVTEAFF
j_gene: TRBJ2-3; d_gene: TRBD2; abundance: NA; v_gene: TRBV4-1; CDR3nt: TGCGCCAGCAGCCAAGGAAAGGGAGGGAAAAACACAGATACGCAGTATTTT; CDR3aa: CASSQGKGGKNTDTQYF
j_gene: TRBJ2-3; d_gene: NA; abundance: NA; v_gene: TRBV7-8; CDR3nt: TGTGCCAGCAAGGGGATTGGTACGCAGTATTTT; CDR3aa: CASKGIGTQYF
j_gene: TRBJ2-5; d_gene: TRBD1; abundance: few; v_gene: TRBV19; CDR3nt: TGTGCCAGTAGTTCAAGGGGACAGCGAGTCCAAGAGACCCAGTACTTC; CDR3aa: CASSSRGQRVQETQYF
j_gene: TRBJ2-3; d_gene: NA; abundance: NA; v_gene: TRBV10-3; CDR3nt: TGTGCCATCAGTGAGATATCTACAGATACGCAGTATTTT; CDR3aa: CAISEISTDTQYF
j_gene: TRBJ2-7; d_gene: NA; abundance: NA; v_gene: TRBV6-1; CDR3nt: TGTGCCAGCACGGTCTTTGGTCTTGACGAGCAGTACTTC; CDR3aa: CASTVFGLDEQYF
j_gene: TRBJ2-2; d_gene: TRBD1; abundance: NA; v_gene: TRBV29-1; CDR3nt: TGCAGCGTTTGGGGCAGGGGGCTTGACACCGGGGAGCTGTTTTTT; CDR3aa: CSVWGRGLDTGELFF
j_gene: TRBJ1-1; d_gene: TRBD1; abundance: large; v_gene: TRBV7-3; CDR3nt: TGTGCCAGCAGCTTCACGACAGGGGGCCTTACTGAAGCTTTCTTT; CDR3aa: CASSFTTGGLTEAFF